This is a list of T cell receptor beta chains from one sample in a study of identical twins. TCRdb called the 5' RACE reads again in MiXCR, with one record for every CDR3 protein. The repertoire holds over 200,000 distinct CDR3 sequences, with roughly 7.1% as singletons. This sample also appeared in a second study, on T cells expressing NK-cell markers.

Input material: CD8+ T cells sorted from blood. These receptors all stem from a young woman in good health. Both conserved end residues are part of each CDR3. D genes are given only for firm matches.

D gene	V gene	J gene	CDR3 protein
NA	TRBV12-3/TRBV12-4	TRBJ2-7	CASSWGMLYEQYF
TRBD1	TRBV5-6	TRBJ1-1	CASSTGTGVPEAFF
NA	TRBV27	TRBJ2-1	CASTWALGNEQFF
TRBD2	TRBV4-1	TRBJ2-2	CASSQAPSGGTNTGELFF
NA	TRBV9	TRBJ1-1	CASSDSYFAVGSTEAFF
NA	TRBV29-1	TRBJ2-3	CSVRPDRTDTQYF
TRBD2	TRBV19	TRBJ2-1	CASRALAGGLNEQFF
TRBD1	TRBV12-3/TRBV12-4	TRBJ1-2	CASSPARGEGYTF
TRBD1	TRBV2	TRBJ1-4	CASSAGTVNEKLFF
NA	TRBV2	TRBJ2-7	CASTGGLTYEQYF
NA	TRBV20-1	TRBJ1-1	CSARWRRKTEAFF
NA	TRBV10-3	TRBJ2-1	CAITETGGYNEQFF
TRBD2	TRBV5-1	TRBJ2-7	CASSSPGGAGVSYEQYF
TRBD1	TRBV30	TRBJ2-7	CAWSPTGQASYEQYF
TRBD2	TRBV7-2	TRBJ2-7	CASSLVIGGATHYEQYF
TRBD2	TRBV7-2	TRBJ2-5	CASSLLSGRLQETQYF
TRBD1	TRBV5-6	TRBJ1-2	CASSTGQGYGYTF
TRBD2	TRBV9	TRBJ2-5	CASSVEAGGPETQYF
NA	TRBV12-2	TRBJ2-1	CASRRRLAGVVWVEQFF
TRBD1	TRBV6-1	TRBJ2-2	CASSSGQGAAGELFF
TRBD1	TRBV5-6	TRBJ1-5	CASSLGTGMYGQPQHF
NA	TRBV12-3/TRBV12-4	TRBJ1-1	CASSPRSYTEAFF
TRBD1	TRBV29-1	TRBJ2-1	CSVLGTGIYNEQFF
NA	TRBV9	TRBJ2-2	CATLDTGELFF
NA	TRBV7-2	TRBJ2-7	CASSSFRGRNYEQYF
TRBD1	TRBV3-1	TRBJ2-5	CASTSIEGQGRETQYF
NA	TRBV20-1	TRBJ2-5	CSARGNPRETQYF
NA	TRBV6-6	TRBJ2-3	CASTPDYTQYF
NA	TRBV30	TRBJ2-7	CAWSVSREHEQYF
TRBD1	TRBV25-1	TRBJ2-7	CASSGPRTGDSYEQYF
NA	TRBV12-3/TRBV12-4	TRBJ1-1	CASSFPWGAEAFF
NA	TRBV12-3/TRBV12-4	TRBJ2-5	CASSRLGGRREQETQYF
TRBD2	TRBV2	TRBJ2-7	CASSAFSWPGVGLAEYEQYF
TRBD2	TRBV10-1	TRBJ2-3	CASSGGTSADTQYF
NA	TRBV3-1	TRBJ2-7	CATGHHSSSYEQYF
NA	TRBV6-2/TRBV6-3	TRBJ1-2	CASSYRSFYGYTF
TRBD2	TRBV3-1	TRBJ2-7	CASTPVAGLAYEQYF
NA	TRBV9	TRBJ1-1	CASSKGGTEAFF
TRBD2	TRBV20-1	TRBJ2-7	CSARSLADTYEQYF
TRBD1	TRBV7-9	TRBJ1-2	CASSFGTGVGDGYTF